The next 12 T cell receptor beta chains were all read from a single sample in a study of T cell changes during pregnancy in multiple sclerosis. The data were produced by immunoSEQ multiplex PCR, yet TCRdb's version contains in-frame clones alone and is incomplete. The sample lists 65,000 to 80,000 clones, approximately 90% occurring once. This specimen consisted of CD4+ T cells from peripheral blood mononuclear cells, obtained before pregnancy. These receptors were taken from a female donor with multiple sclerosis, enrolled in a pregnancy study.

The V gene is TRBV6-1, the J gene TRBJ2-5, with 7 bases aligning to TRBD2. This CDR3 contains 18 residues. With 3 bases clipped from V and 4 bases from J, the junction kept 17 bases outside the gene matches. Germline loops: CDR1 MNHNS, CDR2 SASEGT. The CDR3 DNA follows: TGTGCCAGCAGTGACCTCTCTAGCGGTTCTAGAGGCCGAGAGACCCAGTACTTC. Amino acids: CASSDLSSGSRGRETQYF.

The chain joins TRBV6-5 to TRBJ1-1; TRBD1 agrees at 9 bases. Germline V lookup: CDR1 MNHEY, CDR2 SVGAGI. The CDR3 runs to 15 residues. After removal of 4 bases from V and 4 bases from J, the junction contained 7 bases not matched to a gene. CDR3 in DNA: TGTGCCAGCAGTTGGGGACAGGGCAAAAGCACTGAAGCTTTCTTT. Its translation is CASSWGQGKSTEAFF.

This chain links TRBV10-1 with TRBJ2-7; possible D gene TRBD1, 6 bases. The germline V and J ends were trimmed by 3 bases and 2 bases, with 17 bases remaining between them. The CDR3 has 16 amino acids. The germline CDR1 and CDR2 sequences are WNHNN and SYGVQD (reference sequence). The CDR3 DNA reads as TGCGCCAGCAGTGATTTTGTCAGGGGTAAAACCTACGAGCAGTACTTC. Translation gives CASSDFVRGKTYEQYF.

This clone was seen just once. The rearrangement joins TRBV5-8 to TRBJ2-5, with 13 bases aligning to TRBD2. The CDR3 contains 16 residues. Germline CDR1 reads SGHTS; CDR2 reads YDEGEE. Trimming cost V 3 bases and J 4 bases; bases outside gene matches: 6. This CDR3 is CASSSLAGGLGETQYF. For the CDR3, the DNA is TGTGCCAGCAGCTCACTAGCGGGGGGGCTCGGAGAGACCCAGTACTTC.

The CDR3 is CASSIRGGGITDTQYF. CDR3 in DNA: TGTGCCAGTAGTATAAGAGGCGGGGGGATCACAGATACGCAGTATTTT. The chain combines TRBV19 with TRBJ2-3; 8 nucleotides line up with TRBD2. The CDR3 covers 16 residues. V lost 2 bases and J lost 2; bases outside the gene matches: 6. Germline-derived CDR1 and CDR2 are LNHDA and SQIVND (reference sequence).

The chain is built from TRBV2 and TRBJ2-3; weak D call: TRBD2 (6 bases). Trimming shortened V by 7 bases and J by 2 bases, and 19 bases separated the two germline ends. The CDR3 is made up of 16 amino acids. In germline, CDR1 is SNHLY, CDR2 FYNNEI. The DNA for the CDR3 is TGTGCCAGCAAATATAGCCTAGCGAGCTCCACAGATACGCAGTATTTT. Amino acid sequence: CASKYSLASSTDTQYF.

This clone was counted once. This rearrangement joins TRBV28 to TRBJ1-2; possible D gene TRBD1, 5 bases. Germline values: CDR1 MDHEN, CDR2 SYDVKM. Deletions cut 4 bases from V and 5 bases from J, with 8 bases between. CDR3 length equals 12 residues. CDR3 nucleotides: TGTGCCAGCAGTTCCTCAGGGTATGGCTACACCTTC. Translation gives CASSSSGYGYTF.

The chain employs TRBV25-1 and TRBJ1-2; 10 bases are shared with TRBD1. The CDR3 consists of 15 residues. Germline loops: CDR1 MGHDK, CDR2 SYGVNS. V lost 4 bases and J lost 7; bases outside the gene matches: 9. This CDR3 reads CASSGWTGGVGGYTF. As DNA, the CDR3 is TGTGCCAGCAGTGGCTGGACAGGGGGTGTCGGTGGCTACACCTTC.

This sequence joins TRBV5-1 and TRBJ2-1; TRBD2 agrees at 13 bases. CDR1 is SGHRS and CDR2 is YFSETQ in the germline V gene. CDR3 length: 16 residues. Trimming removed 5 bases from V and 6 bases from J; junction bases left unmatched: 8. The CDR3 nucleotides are TGCGCCAGCAGACATACTAGCGGGGGGGAGGGCAATGAGCAGTTCTTC. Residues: CASRHTSGGEGNEQFF.

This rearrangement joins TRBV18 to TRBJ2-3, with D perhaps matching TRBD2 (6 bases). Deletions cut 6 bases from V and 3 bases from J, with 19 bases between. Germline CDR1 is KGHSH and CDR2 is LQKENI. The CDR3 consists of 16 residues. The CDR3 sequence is CASSFNSGGRTDTQYF. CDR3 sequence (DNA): TGTGCCAGCTCGTTCAACAGTGGGGGGAGGACAGATACGCAGTATTTT. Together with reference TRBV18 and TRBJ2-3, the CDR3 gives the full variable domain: NAGVMQNPRHLVRRRGQEARLRCSPMKGHSHVYWYRQLPEEGLKFMVYLQKENIIDESGMPKERFSAEFPKEGPSILRIQQVVRGDSAAYFCASSFNSGGRTDTQYFGPGTRLTVL.

CDR3 region: CATSRGGTGASEQYF. In DNA form, the CDR3 reads TGTGCCACCAGCAGGGGTGGGACAGGGGCATCCGAGCAGTACTTC. The chain couples TRBV15 to TRBJ2-7; 10 bases are a match to TRBD1. The ends lost 3 bases at V and 6 bases at J; junction bases unmatched: 8. CDR3 length: 15 amino acids. CDR1 and CDR2 from the germline V gene are LNHNV and YYDKDF (reference sequence).

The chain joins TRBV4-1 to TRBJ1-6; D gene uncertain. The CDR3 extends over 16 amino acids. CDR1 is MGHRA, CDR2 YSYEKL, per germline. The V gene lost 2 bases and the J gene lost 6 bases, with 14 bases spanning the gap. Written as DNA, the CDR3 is TGCGCCAGCAGCCAAAATGTCGGGTCGCTTAATTCACCCCTCCACTTT. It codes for CASSQNVGSLNSPLHF.